This T cell receptor (beta chain) was recovered during a study of shared T cell receptors in the human thymus. Profiling relied on immunoSEQ multiplex PCR, and the TCRdb table lists in-frame clones only, not all of them. The repertoire holds hundreds of thousands of clones, about 95% seen once, with 0.015% to 0.025% in the top ten. This receptor was taken from a human donor. The sample consisted of thymocytes.

CDR3 residues: CAWSWLAGFYNEQFF. The CDR3 DNA reads as TGTGCCTGGAGTTGGCTAGCGGGGTTCTACAATGAGCAGTTCTTC. The V gene is TRBV30, the J gene TRBJ2-1; 9 nucleotides align to TRBD2. CDR1 GTSNPN and CDR2 SVGIG come from the germline V gene (reference sequence). V shed 2 bases and J 3 bases; nucleotides not matched to a gene: 5. CDR3 length: 15 residues.